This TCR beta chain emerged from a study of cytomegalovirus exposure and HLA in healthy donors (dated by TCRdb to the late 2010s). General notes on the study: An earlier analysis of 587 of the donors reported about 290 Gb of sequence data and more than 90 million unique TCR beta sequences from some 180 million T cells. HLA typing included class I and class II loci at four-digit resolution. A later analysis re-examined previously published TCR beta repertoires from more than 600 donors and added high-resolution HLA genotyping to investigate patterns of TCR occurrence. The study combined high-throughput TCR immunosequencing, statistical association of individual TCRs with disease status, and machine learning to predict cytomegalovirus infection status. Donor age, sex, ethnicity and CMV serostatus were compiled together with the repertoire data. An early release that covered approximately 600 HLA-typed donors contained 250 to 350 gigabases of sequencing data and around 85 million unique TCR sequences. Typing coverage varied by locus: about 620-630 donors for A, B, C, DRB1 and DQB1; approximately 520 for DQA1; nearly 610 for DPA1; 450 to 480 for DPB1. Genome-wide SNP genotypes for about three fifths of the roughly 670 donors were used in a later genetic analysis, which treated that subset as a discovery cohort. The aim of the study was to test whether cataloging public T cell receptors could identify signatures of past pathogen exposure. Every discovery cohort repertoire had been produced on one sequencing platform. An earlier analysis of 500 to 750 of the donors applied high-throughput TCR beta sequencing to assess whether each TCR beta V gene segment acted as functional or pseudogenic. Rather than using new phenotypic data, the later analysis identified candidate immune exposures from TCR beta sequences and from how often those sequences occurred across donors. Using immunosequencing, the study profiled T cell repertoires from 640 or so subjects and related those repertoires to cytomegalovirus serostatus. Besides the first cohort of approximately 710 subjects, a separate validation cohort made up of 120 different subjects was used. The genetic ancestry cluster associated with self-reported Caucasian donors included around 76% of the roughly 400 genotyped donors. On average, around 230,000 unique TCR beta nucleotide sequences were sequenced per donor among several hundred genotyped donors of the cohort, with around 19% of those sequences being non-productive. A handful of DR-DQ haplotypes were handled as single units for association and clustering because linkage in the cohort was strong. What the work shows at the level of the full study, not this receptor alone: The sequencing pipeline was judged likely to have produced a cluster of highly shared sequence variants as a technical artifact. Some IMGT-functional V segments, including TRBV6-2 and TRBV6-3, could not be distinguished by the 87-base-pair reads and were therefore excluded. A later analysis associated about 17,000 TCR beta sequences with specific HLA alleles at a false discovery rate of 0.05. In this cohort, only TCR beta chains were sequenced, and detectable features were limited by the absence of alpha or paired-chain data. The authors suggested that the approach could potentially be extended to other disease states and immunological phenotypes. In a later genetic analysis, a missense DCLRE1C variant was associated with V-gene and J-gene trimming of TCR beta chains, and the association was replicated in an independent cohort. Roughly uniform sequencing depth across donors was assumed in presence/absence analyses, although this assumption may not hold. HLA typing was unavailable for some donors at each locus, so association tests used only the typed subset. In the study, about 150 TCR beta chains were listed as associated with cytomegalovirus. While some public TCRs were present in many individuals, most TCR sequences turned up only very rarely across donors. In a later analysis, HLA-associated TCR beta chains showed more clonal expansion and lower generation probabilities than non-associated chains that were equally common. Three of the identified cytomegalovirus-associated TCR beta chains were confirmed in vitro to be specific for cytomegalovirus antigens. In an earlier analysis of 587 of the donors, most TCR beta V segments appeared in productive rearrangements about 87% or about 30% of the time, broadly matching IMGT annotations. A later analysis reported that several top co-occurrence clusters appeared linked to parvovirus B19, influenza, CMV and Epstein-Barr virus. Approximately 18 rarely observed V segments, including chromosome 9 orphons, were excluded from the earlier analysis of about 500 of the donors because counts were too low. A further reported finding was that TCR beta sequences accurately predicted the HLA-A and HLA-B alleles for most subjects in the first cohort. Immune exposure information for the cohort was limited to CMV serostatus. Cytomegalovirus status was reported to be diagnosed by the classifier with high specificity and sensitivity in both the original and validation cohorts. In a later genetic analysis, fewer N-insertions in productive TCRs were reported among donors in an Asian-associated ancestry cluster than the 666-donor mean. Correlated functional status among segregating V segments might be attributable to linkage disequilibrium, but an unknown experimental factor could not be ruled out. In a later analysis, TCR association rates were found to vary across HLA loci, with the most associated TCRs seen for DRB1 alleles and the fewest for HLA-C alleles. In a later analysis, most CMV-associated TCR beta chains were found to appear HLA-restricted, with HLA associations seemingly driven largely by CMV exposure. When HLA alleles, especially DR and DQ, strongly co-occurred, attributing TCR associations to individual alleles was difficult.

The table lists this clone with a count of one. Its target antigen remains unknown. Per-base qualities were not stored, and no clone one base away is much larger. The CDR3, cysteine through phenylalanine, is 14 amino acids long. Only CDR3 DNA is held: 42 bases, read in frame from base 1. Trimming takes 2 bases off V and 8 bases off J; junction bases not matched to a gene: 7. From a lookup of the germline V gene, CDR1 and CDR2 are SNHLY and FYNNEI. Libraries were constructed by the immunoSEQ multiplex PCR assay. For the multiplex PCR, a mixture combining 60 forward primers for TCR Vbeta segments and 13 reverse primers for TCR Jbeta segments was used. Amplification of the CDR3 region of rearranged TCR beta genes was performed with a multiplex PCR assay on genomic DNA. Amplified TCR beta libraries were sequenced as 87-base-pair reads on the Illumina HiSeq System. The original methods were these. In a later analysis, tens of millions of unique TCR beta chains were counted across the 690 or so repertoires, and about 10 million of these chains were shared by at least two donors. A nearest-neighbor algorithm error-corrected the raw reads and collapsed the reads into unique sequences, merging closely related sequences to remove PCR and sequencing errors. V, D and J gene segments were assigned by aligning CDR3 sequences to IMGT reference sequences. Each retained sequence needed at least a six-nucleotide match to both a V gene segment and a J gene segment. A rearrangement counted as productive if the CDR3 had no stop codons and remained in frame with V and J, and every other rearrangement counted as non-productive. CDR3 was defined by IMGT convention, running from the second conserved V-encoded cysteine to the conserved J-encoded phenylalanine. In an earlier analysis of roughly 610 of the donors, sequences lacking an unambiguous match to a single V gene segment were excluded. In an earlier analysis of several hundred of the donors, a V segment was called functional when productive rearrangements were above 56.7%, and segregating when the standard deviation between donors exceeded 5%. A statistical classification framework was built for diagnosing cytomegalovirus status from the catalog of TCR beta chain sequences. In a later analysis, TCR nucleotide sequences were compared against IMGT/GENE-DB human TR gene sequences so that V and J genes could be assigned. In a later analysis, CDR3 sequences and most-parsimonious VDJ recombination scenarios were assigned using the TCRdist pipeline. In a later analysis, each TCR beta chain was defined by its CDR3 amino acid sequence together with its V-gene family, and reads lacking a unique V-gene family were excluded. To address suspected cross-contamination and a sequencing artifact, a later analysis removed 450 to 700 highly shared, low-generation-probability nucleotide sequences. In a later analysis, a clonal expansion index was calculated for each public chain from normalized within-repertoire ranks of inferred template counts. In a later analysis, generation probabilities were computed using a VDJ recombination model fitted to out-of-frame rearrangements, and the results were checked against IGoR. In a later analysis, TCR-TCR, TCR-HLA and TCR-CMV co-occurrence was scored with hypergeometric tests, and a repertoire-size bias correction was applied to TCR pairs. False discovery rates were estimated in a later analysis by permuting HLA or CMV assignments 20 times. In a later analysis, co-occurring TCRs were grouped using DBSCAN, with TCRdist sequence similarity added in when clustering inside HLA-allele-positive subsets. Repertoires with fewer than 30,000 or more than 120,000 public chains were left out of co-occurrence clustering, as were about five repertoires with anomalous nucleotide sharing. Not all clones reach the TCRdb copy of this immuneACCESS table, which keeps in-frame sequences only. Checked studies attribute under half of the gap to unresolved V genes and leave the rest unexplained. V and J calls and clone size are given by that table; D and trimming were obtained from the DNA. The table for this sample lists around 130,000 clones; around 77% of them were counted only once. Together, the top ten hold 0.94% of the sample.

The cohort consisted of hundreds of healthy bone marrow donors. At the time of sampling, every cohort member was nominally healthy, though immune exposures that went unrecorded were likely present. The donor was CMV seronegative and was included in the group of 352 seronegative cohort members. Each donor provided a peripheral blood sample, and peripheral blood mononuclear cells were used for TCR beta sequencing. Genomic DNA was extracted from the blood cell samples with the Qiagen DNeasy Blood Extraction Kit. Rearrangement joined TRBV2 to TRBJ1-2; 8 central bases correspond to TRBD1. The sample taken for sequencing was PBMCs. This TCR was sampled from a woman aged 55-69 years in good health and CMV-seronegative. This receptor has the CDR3 CASSEQGAGRGYTF. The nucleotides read TGTGCCAGCAGTGAACAGGGGGCGGGGAGAGGCTACACCTTC.